One sample yielded the 19 T cell receptor beta chains listed below, sequenced in a study of blood T cell repertoires in COVID-19. The method was immunoSEQ multiplex PCR; TCRdb's version includes in-frame clones alone and lacks a portion of them. Here the sample spans about 250,000 clones, about 93% being singletons. The sequenced sample was peripheral blood. The source is a young man with COVID-19, enrolled during active disease.

The chain recombines TRBV7-9 with TRBJ2-5, with 9 bases matching TRBD2. The CDR3 consists of 14 residues. V dropped 4 bases and J dropped 4; count of bases not matched to a gene: 4. Germline V lookup: CDR1 SEHNR, CDR2 FQNEAQ (reference sequence). CDR3 in amino acids: CASSYSGGRETQYF. In nucleotides, the CDR3 is TGTGCCAGCAGCTACAGCGGGGGGCGAGAGACCCAGTACTTC.

V gene TRBV15 combines with J gene TRBJ2-7, with D uncertain. The CDR3 is made up of 14 amino acids. Trimming took 4 bases from V and 3 from J, leaving 13 bases between them. Germline CDR1 LNHNV, CDR2 YYDKDF (reference sequence). CDR3 residues: CATSIAPGGYEQYF. CDR3 sequence (DNA): TGTGCCACCAGCATCGCCCCCGGCGGCTACGAGCAGTACTTC.

The J gene is TRBJ1-6, the V gene TRBV12-3 or TRBV12-4; D not resolved. The CDR3 spans 13 residues. The V end lost 8 bases, the J end lost 5 bases, and 10 bases lay between the germline ends. The CDR3 loop reads CASHDGNNSPLHF. In nucleotides, the CDR3 is TGTGCCAGCCATGACGGGAATAATTCACCCCTCCACTTT.

This rearrangement joins TRBV5-1 to TRBJ2-7, with D possibly matching TRBD1 (6 bases). Germline CDR1 and CDR2: SGHRS and YFSETQ. V gave up 2 bases and J gave up 3 bases, with 15 bases separating them. The CDR3 contains 15 residues. CDR3 sequence (DNA): TGCGCCAGCAGCTTAACGACAGGAGAGGACTACGAGCAGTACTTC. It encodes CASSLTTGEDYEQYF.

The CDR3: CASSAIKRTSGAPYEQYF. CDR3 nucleotide sequence: TGTGCCAGCAGCGCGATCAAGAGGACTAGCGGGGCGCCGTACGAGCAGTACTTC. The genes are TRBV28 and TRBJ2-7; 12 nucleotides line up with TRBD2. Germline CDR1 is MDHEN and CDR2 is SYDVKM. Trimming took 6 bases from V and 4 from J; bases not matched to a gene: 16. There are 18 residues in the CDR3.

The rearrangement uses TRBV14 and TRBJ2-2; D uncertain. This CDR3 comprises 13 residues. V was shortened by 1 base and J by 6 bases, with 6 bases between the two germline ends. Germline CDR1 is SGHDN and CDR2 is FVKESK. The CDR3 here is CASSQVLSGELFF. In DNA form, the CDR3 reads TGTGCCAGCAGCCAAGTGTTATCCGGGGAGCTGTTTTTT.

The rearrangement links TRBV5-5 to TRBJ1-4; 9 bases align to TRBD1. Trimming took 5 bases from V and 8 from J; bases not matched to a gene: 4. The CDR3 runs to 13 residues. Germline-derived CDR1 and CDR2 are SGHKS and YYEKEE (reference sequence). The CDR3 sequence is CASRGQGDEKLFF. CDR3 bases: TGTGCCAGCAGGGGACAGGGAGACGAAAAACTGTTTTTT.

The V gene is TRBV4-1, the J gene TRBJ2-7; tentative D call: TRBD2 (6 bases). Germline-derived CDR1 and CDR2 are MGHRA and YSYEKL. The CDR3 contains 16 residues. Trimming left V 4 bases short and J 0 bases short, with 16 bases between. The CDR3 sequence: CASSLAGGVDSYEQYF. DNA for the CDR3: TGCGCCAGCAGCCTGGCGGGCGGGGTGGACTCCTACGAGCAGTACTTC.

The V and J genes are TRBV5-6 and TRBJ1-1; D not resolved. Per germline, CDR1 SGHDT and CDR2 YYEEEE. V was cut by 0 bases and J by 1 base, with 7 bases left in between. This CDR3 has 14 residues. CDR3 amino acids: CASSLGQKNTEAFF. For the CDR3, the DNA is TGTGCCAGCAGCTTGGGGCAGAAGAACACTGAAGCTTTCTTT. Looking up the rest from reference TRBV5-6 and TRBJ1-1 gives the full variable domain: DAGVTQSPTHLIKTRGQQVTLRCSPKSGHDTVSWYQQALGQGPQFIFQYYEEEERQRGNFPDRFSGHQFPNYSSELNVNALLLGDSALYLCASSLGQKNTEAFFGQGTRLTVV.

The chain links TRBV10-2 to TRBJ2-3; no firm D call. Germline V gene sequence: CDR1 WSHSY, CDR2 SAAADI. This CDR3 is 13 amino acids long. V lost 4 bases and J 3 bases, leaving 8 bases between the germline ends. DNA of the CDR3: TGCGCCAGCAGTGCCGAGAGAACAGATACGCAGTATTTT. This codes for CASSAERTDTQYF.

The chain uses TRBV4-1 and TRBJ1-2; the D gene is possibly TRBD1 (6 bases). This CDR3 comprises 17 residues. With 4 bases removed from V and 7 bases from J, the gap between germline ends came to 25 bases. The germline gives CDR1 MGHRA, CDR2 YSYEKL. CDR3 sequence reads: CASSPLTQNREVAGYTF. DNA for the CDR3: TGCGCCAGCAGCCCACTAACCCAGAACAGGGAAGTGGCTGGCTACACCTTC.

This clone appeared a single time. The chain is built from TRBV28 and TRBJ1-1; 8 positions agree with TRBD1. The CDR3 spans 18 residues. Germline V gene sequence: CDR1 MDHEN, CDR2 SYDVKM. J was trimmed by 2 bases and V by 4 bases; bases with no gene match: 15. The CDR3 nucleotides are TGTGCCAGCAGTTCCTCCACCGCGACAGGGGTTATCAACACTGAAGCTTTCTTT. Its protein product is CASSSSTATGVINTEAFF.

This clone was seen once. This chain uses TRBV5-1 with TRBJ1-2; TRBD1 is a possible D gene (6 bases). Trimming took 3 bases from V and 8 from J, leaving 11 bases between them. Germline V gene sequence: CDR1 SGHRS, CDR2 YFSETQ. This CDR3 has 12 residues. The CDR3 sequence is CASSSPGDGYTF. The CDR3 DNA follows: TGCGCCAGCAGCTCTCCAGGGGACGGCTACACCTTC.

The chain combines TRBV6-6 with TRBJ2-7, with 7 bases identical to TRBD1. V shed 5 bases, J shed 2 bases, and the junction held 12 bases outside the gene matches. The germline CDR1 and CDR2 sequences are MNHNY and SVGAGI (reference sequence). This CDR3 has 16 amino acids. This CDR3 is CASSTIETGKTYEQYF. In nucleotides, the CDR3 is TGTGCCAGCAGTACGATAGAGACAGGGAAGACCTACGAGCAGTACTTC.

The chain employs TRBV5-4 and TRBJ1-4; D may be TRBD1 (5 bases). The CDR3 has 14 amino acids. The germline CDR1 and CDR2 sequences are SGHNT and YYREEE (reference sequence). V was clipped by 4 bases and J by 6 bases, with 13 bases between them. CDR3 bases: TGTGCCAGCAGCGGGGTCGGGGGGGATGAAAAACTGTTTTTT. Amino acid sequence: CASSGVGGDEKLFF.

The V and J genes are TRBV6-5 and TRBJ1-2, with D perhaps matching TRBD1 (5 bases). Per germline, CDR1 MNHEY and CDR2 SVGAGI. V was trimmed by 2 bases and J by 2 bases, leaving 9 bases between them. The CDR3 length is 14 residues. CDR3 sequence: CASSYAGRNYGYTF. The CDR3 DNA reads TGTGCCAGCAGTTACGCGGGGCGGAACTATGGCTACACCTTC.

V usage is TRBV9 and J usage is TRBJ1-6; 7 bases are a match to TRBD1. Trimming removed 3 bases from V and 0 bases from J; junction bases left unmatched: 3. In germline, CDR1 is SGDLS, CDR2 YYNGEE. The CDR3 extends over 16 amino acids. For the CDR3, the DNA is TGTGCCAGCAGCGCGACAGGGAACTCCTATAATTCACCCCTCCACTTT. It specifies CASSATGNSYNSPLHF. The full variable domain, completed using reference TRBV9 and TRBJ1-6, is DSGVTQTPKHLITATGQRVTLRCSPRSGDLSVYWYQQSLDQGLQFLIQYYNGEERAKGNILERFSAQQFPDLHSELNLSSLELGDSALYFCASSATGNSYNSPLHFGNGTRLTVT.

J is TRBJ2-7 and V is TRBV19; 7 positions agree with TRBD1. The V segment lost 1 base and the J segment 2 bases; nucleotides outside the gene matches: 5. The germline CDR1 and CDR2 sequences are LNHDA and SQIVND (reference sequence). The CDR3 runs 15 residues. The CDR3 DNA follows: TGTGCCAGTAGTATAGGGGGGACAGCCACCTACGAGCAGTACTTC. Encoded protein: CASSIGGTATYEQYF.

The genes are TRBV9 and TRBJ1-4, with a possible D match to TRBD1 (6 bases). CDR3 size: 16 residues. The V end was cut by 0 bases, the J end by 7 bases, with 16 bases between. Germline V gives CDR1 SGDLS, CDR2 YYNGEE. The CDR3 here is CASSVGGGGGREKLFF. CDR3 DNA: TGTGCCAGCAGCGTAGGAGGGGGGGGCGGACGTGAAAAACTGTTTTTT.